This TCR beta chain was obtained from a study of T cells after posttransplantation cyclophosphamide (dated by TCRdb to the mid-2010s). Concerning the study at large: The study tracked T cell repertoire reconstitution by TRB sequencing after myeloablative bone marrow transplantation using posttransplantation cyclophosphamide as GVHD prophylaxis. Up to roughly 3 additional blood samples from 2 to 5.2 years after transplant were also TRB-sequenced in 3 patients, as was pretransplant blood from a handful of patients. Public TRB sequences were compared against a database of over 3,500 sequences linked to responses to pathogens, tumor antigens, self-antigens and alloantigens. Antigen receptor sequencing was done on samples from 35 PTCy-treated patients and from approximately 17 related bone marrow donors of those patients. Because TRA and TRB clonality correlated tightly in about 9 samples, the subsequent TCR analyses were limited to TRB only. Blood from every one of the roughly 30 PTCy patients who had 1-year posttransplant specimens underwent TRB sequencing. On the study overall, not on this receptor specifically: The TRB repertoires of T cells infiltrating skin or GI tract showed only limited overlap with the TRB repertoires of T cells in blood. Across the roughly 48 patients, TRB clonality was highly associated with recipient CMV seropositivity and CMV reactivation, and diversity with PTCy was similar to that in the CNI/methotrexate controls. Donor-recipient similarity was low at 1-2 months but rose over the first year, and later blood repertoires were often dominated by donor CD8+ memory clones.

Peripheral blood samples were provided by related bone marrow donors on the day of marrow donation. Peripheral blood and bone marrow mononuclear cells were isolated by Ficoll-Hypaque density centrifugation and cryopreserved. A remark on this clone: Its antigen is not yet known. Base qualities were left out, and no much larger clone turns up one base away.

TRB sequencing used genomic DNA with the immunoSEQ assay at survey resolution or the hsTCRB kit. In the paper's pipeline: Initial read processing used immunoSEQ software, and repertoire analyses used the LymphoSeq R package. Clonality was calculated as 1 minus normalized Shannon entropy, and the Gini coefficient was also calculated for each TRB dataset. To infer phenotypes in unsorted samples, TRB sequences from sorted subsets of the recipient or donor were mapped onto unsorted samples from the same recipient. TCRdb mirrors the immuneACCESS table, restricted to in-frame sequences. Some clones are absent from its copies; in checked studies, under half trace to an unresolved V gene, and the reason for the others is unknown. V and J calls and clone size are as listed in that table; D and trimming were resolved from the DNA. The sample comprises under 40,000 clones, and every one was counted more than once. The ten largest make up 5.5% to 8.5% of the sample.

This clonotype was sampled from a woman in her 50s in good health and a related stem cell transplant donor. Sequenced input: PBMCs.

The bases read TGTGCCAGCAAAAAACAGGGGTCCTCCTACGAGCAGTACTTC. This is translated as CASKKQGSSYEQYF. This receptor chain uses TRBV2 and TRBJ2-7, with 7 bases in between that match TRBD1. Taken from the germline V gene, the CDR1 and CDR2 loops are SNHLY and FYNNEI. The CDR3, from cysteine to phenylalanine, totals 14 residues. Only CDR3 DNA is held: 42 bases, read in frame from base 1. After removal of 7 bases from V and 0 bases from J, the junction retains 6 bases not matched to a gene.